This TCR beta chain derives from a study of blood T cell repertoires in COVID-19. About the study: From T cells, B-cell-depleted T cells, or PBMCs came the material, which was cDNA or gDNA.

Source study methods: Nucleated cell counts were estimated from reference gene primer amplification. Here immunoSEQ multiplex PCR was the method, and the copy in TCRdb shows in-frame clones only, minus some. D and trimming were read from the DNA, whereas the V and J calls and clone size are those reported in that table. The data show 200,000 or so clones, with over 75% seen just once and approximately 7.4% held by the top ten. The CDR3 totals 17 residues. Germline V CDR1 and CDR2: KGHSH, LQKENI. The ends lost 3 bases at V and 0 bases at J; junction bases unmatched: 6. Living in 24 US areas, the participants were between roughly 18 and 90 years of age. Participants were placed into cohorts based on the clinical history they reported.

This sequence was found in a middle-aged woman with acute COVID-19. The genes are TRBV18 and TRBJ2-1; 9 nucleotides align to TRBD2. Sequencing was carried out using PBMCs or T cells enriched from blood (not recorded which). In DNA, the CDR3 is TGTGCCAGCTCACCGCGACTAGCGGCAAACTCCTACAATGAGCAGTTCTTC. Protein: CASSPRLAANSYNEQFF. Supplemented by reference TRBV18 and TRBJ2-1, the full variable domain reads NAGVMQNPRHLVRRRGQEARLRCSPMKGHSHVYWYRQLPEEGLKFMVYLQKENIIDESGMPKERFSAEFPKEGPSILRIQQVVRGDSAAYFCASSPRLAANSYNEQFFGPGTRLTVL.